This TCR beta chain is drawn from a study of T cells in Graves' hyperthyroidism and ophthalmopathy. Study summary: The blood sample was taken at first diagnosis, before treatment began.

Diagnosis of hyperthyroidism was new in patients aged 18 to 65, and its duration was under 2 months. Thyroid ultrasound and orbital computed tomography, with clinical symptoms and serum thyroxine and TRAb, informed diagnoses. Amplification of TCR beta CDR3 regions used RNA as the template. An initial round of RT-PCR targeting the TCR CDR3 relied on the HTBI primer set. TCRdb independently ran MiXCR on the multiplex PCR reads; one entry per CDR3 protein. The sample carries a few hundred thousand distinct CDR3 sequences, approximately 14% recorded once. This clonotype was detected a few times. Its antigen is unknown. Points from the study as a whole: Ophthalmopathy prediction by the model preceded onset by a median about 6 months.

The sequenced sample consisted of blood. The sequence derives from a woman in her late teens or twenties with Graves' hyperthyroidism.

The CDR3 protein is CASSLRTDPSGYGYTF. The DNA of the CDR3 is TGTGCCAGCAGCCTCCGGACAGACCCATCGGGCTATGGCTACACCTTC. The rearrangement links TRBV9 to TRBJ1-2, with D perhaps TRBD1 (6 bases). The CDR3 contains 16 residues. V was pared by 4 bases and J by 4 bases, with 20 bases between. CDR1 and CDR2 (germline): SGDLS, YYNGEE.